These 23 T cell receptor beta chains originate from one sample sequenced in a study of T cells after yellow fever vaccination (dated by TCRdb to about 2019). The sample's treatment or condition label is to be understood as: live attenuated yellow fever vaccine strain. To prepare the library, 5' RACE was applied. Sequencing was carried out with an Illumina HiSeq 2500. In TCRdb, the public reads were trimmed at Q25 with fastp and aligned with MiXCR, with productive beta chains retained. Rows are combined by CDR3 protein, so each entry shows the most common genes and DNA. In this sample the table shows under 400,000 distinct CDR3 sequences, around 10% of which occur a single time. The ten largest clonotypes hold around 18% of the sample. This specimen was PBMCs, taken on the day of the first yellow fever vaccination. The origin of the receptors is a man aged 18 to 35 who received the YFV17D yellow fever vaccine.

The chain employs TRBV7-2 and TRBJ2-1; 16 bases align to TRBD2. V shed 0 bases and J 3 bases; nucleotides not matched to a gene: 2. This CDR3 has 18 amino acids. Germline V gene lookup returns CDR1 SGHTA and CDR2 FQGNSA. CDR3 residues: CASSLAGTSGGVYNEQFF. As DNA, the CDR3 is TGTGCCAGCAGCTTAGCGGGGACTAGCGGGGGGGTCTACAATGAGCAGTTCTTC.

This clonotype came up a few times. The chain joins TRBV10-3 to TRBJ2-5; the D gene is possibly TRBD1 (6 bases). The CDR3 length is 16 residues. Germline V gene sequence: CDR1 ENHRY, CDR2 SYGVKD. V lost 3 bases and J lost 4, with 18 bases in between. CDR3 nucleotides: TGTGCCATCAGTGACCCTATGGGGCAGGGGTCAGAGACCCAGTACTTC. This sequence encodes CAISDPMGQGSETQYF.

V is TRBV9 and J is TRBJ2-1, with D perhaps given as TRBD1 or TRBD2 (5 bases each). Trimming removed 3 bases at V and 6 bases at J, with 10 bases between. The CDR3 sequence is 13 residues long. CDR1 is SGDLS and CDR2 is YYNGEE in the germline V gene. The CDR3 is CASSGGSGNEQFF. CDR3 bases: TGTGCCAGCAGCGGGGGGTCAGGCAATGAGCAGTTCTTC.

For the CDR3, the DNA is TGTGCCACCAGTGTTAATCCGGGACAAAATACCTGGGGAGAGACCCAGTACTTC. This gives the protein CATSVNPGQNTWGETQYF. The genes are TRBV24-1 and TRBJ2-5; D possibly corresponds to TRBD1 (6 bases). The CDR3 spans 18 residues. Between the trimmed V and J ends, which lost 5 bases and 4 bases, there was a span of 25 bases. Germline CDR1 is KGHDR and CDR2 is SFDVKD.

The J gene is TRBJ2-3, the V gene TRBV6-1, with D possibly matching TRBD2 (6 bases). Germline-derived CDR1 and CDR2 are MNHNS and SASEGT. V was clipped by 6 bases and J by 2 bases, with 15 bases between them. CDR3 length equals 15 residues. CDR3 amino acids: CASRPPGTFTDTQYF. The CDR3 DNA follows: TGTGCCAGCAGACCCCCGGGGACTTTCACAGATACGCAGTATTTT.

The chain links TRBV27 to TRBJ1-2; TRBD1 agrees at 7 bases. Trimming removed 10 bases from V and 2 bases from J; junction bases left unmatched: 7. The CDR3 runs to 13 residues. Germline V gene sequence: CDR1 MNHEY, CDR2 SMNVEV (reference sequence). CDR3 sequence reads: CATKQGKNYGYTF. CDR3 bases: TGTGCCACCAAACAGGGGAAAAACTATGGCTACACCTTC.

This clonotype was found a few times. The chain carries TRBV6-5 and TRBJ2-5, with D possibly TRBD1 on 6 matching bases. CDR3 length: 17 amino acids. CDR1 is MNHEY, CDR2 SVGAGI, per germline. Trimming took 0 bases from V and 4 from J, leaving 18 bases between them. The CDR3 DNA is TGTGCCAGCAGTTACTCGTTATACAGGGCTGAGCTAGAGACCCAGTACTTC. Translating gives CASSYSLYRAELETQYF.

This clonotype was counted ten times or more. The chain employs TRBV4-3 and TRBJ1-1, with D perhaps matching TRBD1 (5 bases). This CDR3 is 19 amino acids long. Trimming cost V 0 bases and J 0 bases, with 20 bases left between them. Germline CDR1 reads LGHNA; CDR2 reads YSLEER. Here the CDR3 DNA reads TGCGCCAGCAGCCAAGATATATTAGGGTCCGACAGCTTGAACACTGAAGCTTTCTTT. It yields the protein CASSQDILGSDSLNTEAFF.

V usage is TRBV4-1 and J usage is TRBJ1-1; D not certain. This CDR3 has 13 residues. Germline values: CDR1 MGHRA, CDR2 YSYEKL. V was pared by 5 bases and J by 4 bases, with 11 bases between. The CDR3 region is CASSERLGTEAFF. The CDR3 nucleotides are TGCGCCAGCAGCGAACGACTGGGCACTGAAGCTTTCTTT.

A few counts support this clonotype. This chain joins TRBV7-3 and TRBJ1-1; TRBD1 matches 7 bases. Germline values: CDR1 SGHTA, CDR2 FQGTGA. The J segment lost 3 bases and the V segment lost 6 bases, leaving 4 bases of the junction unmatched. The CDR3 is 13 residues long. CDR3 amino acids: CASSYRGHTEAFF. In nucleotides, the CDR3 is TGTGCCAGCAGTTATAGGGGGCACACTGAAGCTTTCTTT.

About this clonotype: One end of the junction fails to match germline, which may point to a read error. The CDR3 nucleotides read TGCAGTGCCAGAGGCCCTAGCGGGACCTACAATGAGCAGTTCTTC. Encoded protein: CSARGPSGTYNEQFF. The chain carries TRBV20-1 and TRBJ2-1; 9 bases agree with TRBD2. Per germline, CDR1 DFQATT and CDR2 SNEGSKA (reference sequence). The CDR3 extends over 15 amino acids.

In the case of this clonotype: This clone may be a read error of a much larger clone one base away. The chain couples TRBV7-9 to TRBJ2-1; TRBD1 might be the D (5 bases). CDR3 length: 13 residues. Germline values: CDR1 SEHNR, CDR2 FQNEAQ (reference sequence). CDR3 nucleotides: TGTGCCAGCAGCTTAGCCAGGGTCGATGATCAGTTCTTC. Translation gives CASSLARVDDQFF.

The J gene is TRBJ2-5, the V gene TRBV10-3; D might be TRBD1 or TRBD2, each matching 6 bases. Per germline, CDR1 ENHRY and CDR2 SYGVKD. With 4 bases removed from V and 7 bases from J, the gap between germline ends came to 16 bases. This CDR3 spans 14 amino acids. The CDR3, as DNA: TGTGCCATCAGTGGGGGGGCTAATCCCGGGACCCAGTACTTC. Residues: CAISGGANPGTQYF.

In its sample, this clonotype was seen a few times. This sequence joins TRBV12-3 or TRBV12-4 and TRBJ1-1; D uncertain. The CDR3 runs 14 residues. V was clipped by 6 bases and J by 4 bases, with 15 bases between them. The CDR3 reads CASRDAMSSTEAFF. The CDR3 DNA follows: TGTGCCAGCAGAGACGCCATGAGTAGCACTGAAGCTTTCTTT.

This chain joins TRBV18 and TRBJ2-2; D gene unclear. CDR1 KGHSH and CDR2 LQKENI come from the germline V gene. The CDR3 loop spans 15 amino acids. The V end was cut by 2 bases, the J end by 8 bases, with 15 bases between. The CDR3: CASSPWAPQEGELFF. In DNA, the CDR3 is TGTGCCAGCTCACCATGGGCACCCCAGGAAGGGGAGCTGTTTTTT.

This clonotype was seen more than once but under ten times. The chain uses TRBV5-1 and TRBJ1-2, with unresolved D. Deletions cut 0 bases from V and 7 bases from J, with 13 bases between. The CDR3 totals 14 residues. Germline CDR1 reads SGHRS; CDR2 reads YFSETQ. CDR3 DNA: TGCGCCAGCAGCTTGGAAGGCGGCCCGGCTGGCTACACCTTC. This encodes CASSLEGGPAGYTF. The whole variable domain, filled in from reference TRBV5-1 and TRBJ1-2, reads KAGVTQTPRYLIKTRGQQVTLSCSPISGHRSVSWYQQTPGQGLQFLFEYFSETQRNKGNFPGRFSGRQFSNSRSEMNVSTLELGDSALYLCASSLEGGPAGYTFGSGTRLTVV.

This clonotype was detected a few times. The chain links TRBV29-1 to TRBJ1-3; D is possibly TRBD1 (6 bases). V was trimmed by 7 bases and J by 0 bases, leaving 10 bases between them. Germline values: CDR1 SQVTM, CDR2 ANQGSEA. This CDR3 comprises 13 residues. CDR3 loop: CSATGHSGNTIYF. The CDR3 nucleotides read TGCAGCGCGACAGGTCACTCTGGAAACACCATATATTTT.

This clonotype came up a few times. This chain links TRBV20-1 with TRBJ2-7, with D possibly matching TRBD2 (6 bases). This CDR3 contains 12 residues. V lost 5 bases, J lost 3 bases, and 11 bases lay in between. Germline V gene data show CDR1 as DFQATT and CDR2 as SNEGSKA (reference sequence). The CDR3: CSASTSLYEQYF. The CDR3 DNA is TGCAGTGCTTCGACTAGTCTCTACGAGCAGTACTTC.

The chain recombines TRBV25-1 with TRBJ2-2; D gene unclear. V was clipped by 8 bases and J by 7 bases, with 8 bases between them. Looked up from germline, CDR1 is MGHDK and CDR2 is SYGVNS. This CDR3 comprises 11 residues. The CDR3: CASPGSGELFF. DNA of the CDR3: TGTGCCAGCCCCGGTAGCGGGGAGCTGTTTTTT. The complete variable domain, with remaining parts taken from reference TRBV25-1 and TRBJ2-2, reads EADIYQTPRYLVIGTGKKITLECSQTMGHDKMYWYQQDPGMELHLIHYSYGVNSTEKGDLSSESTVSRIRTEHFPLTLESARPSHTSQYLCASPGSGELFFGEGSRLTVL.

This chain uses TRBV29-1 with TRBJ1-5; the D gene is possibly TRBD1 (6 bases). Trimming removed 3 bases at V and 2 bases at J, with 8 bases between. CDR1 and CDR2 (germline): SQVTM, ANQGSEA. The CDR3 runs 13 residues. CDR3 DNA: TGCAGCGTTGATACAGGGCGCAATCAGCCCCAGCATTTT. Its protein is CSVDTGRNQPQHF.

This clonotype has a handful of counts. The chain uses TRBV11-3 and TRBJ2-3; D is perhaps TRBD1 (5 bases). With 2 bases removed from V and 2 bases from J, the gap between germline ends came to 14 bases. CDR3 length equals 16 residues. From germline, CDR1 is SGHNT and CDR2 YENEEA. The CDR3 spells CASSLFGASDTDTQYF. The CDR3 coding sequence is TGTGCCAGCAGCTTATTTGGGGCTTCGGACACAGATACGCAGTATTTT. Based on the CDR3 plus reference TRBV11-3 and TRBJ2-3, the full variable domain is EAGVVQSPRYKIIEKKQPVAFWCNPISGHNTLYWYLQNLGQGPELLIRYENEEAVDDSQLPKDRFSAERLKGVDSTLKIQPAELGDSAVYLCASSLFGASDTDTQYFGPGTRLTVL.

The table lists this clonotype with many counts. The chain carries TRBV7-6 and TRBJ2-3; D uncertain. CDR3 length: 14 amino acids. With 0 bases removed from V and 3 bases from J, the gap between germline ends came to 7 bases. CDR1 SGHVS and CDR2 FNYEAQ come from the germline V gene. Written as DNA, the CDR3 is TGTGCCAGCAGCTTAGCGGTGGGGACAGATACGCAGTATTTT. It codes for CASSLAVGTDTQYF.

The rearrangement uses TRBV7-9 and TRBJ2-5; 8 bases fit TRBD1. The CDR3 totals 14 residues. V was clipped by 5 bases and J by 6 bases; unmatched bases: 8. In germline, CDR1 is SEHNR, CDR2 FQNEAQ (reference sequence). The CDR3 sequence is CASSPWTGTKTQYF. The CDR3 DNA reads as TGTGCCAGCAGCCCCTGGACAGGGACGAAGACCCAGTACTTC.